One sample yielded the 10 T cell receptor beta chains listed below, sequenced in a study of cytomegalovirus exposure and HLA in healthy donors. Primers for the PCR totalled 60 Vbeta and 13 Jbeta. Here immunoSEQ multiplex PCR was the method, and the copy in TCRdb shows in-frame clones only, minus some. The data show more than 200,000 clones, roughly 80% seen once. Sequencing was carried out using PBMCs. All receptors come from a girl aged 5 to 17 in good health and CMV-seronegative.

The chain combines TRBV6-1 with TRBJ1-3, with D hard to call. The germline gives CDR1 MNHNS, CDR2 SASEGT. V was cut by 7 bases and J by 0 bases, with 13 bases left in between. The CDR3 has 15 amino acids. Written as DNA, the CDR3 is TGTGCCAGCAAGTATAGTCCTCCCTCTGGAAACACCATATATTTT. Its translation is CASKYSPPSGNTIYF.

This rearrangement joins TRBV27 to TRBJ1-4; D is uncertain. Trimming took off 0 bases at V and 0 bases at J, with 11 bases between the two ends. The CDR3 spans 17 residues. Germline CDR1 is MNHEY and CDR2 is SMNVEV (reference sequence). CDR3 in amino acids: CASSLSPLSATNEKLFF. The CDR3 nucleotides are TGTGCCAGCAGTTTATCCCCTCTCTCTGCAACTAATGAAAAACTGTTTTTT.

The chain links TRBV6-5 to TRBJ2-5; possible D gene TRBD1, 6 bases. The tail of the sequence fits TRBJ2-7 better, so the J call may be wrong. Germline CDR1 reads MNHEY; CDR2 reads SVGAGI. This CDR3 spans 12 amino acids. The chain's CDR3 is CASSSQGPEQYF. DNA of the CDR3: TGTGCCAGCTCTTCTCAGGGGCCCGAGCAGTACTTC.

The chain recombines TRBV2 with TRBJ1-5; possible D gene TRBD1, 6 bases. Trimming removed 0 bases from V and 2 bases from J, with 14 bases in between. The CDR3 has 17 residues. Germline lookup yields CDR1 SNHLY and CDR2 FYNNEI. CDR3 protein: CASSEARGTWGNQPQHF. The DNA of the CDR3 is TGTGCCAGCAGTGAAGCGCGGGGGACATGGGGCAATCAGCCCCAGCATTTT.

The chain has TRBV4-3 and TRBJ2-2, with TRBD1 matching 8 bases. The J segment lost 8 bases and the V segment lost 1 base, leaving 3 bases of the junction unmatched. Germline CDR1 is LGHNA and CDR2 is YSLEER. CDR3 length equals 14 residues. CDR3 nucleotides: TGCGCCAGCAGCCAAGTACAGGGGGGTGGGGAGCTGTTTTTT. This encodes CASSQVQGGGELFF.

The rearrangement links TRBV7-8 to TRBJ1-2; 7 nucleotides align to TRBD1. Germline V CDR1 and CDR2: SGHVS, FQNEAQ. The CDR3 contains 14 residues. The ends lost 5 bases at V and 3 bases at J; junction bases unmatched: 6. The CDR3 DNA sequence: TGTGCCAGCAGCACACGACAGGGCTACTATGGCTACACCTTC. This translates into CASSTRQGYYGYTF.

The chain recombines TRBV4-2 with TRBJ2-7, with 11 bases identical to TRBD2. CDR3 length equals 16 residues. Germline assignment: CDR1 LGHNA and CDR2 YNFKEQ. The junction had 5 bases not matched to a gene; V was cut back by 1 base and J by 3 bases. CDR3 in amino acids: CASSQAGTSGYYEQYF. The CDR3 nucleotides read TGTGCCAGCAGCCAAGCCGGGACTAGCGGATACTACGAGCAGTACTTC.

The chain joins TRBV4-1 to TRBJ2-1, with 13 positions matching TRBD2. The junction had 5 bases not matched to a gene; V was cut back by 4 bases and J by 5 bases. The CDR3 is made up of 16 amino acids. Germline loops: CDR1 MGHRA, CDR2 YSYEKL. CDR3 loop: CASSPRTSGGNNEQFF. CDR3 nucleotide sequence: TGCGCCAGCAGCCCCCGGACTAGCGGGGGAAACAATGAGCAGTTCTTC.

The J gene is TRBJ2-1, the V gene TRBV7-9, with D perhaps matching TRBD2 (7 bases). Germline assignment: CDR1 SEHNR and CDR2 FQNEAQ (reference sequence). Trimming removed 2 bases from V and 8 bases from J, with 19 bases in between. This CDR3 is 16 amino acids long. CDR3 sequence reads: CASSLLATGGLDEQFF. Written as DNA, the CDR3 is TGTGCCAGCAGCTTACTAGCTACGGGGGGCCTGGATGAGCAGTTCTTC.

The J gene is TRBJ2-1, the V gene TRBV27, with D perhaps matching TRBD1 (6 bases). The CDR3 has 17 residues. With 5 bases removed from V and 2 bases from J, the gap between germline ends came to 19 bases. The germline V gene has CDR1 MNHEY and CDR2 SMNVEV (reference sequence). The CDR3 sequence: CASSPQKTGVTYNEQFF. The CDR3 DNA reads as TGTGCCAGCAGTCCGCAAAAGACAGGTGTGACCTACAATGAGCAGTTCTTC.